The next 8 T cell receptor beta chains were all read from a single sample in a study of beta chain features in type 1 diabetes. Study-wide results and limits: Among patients with Type 1 diabetes, TCRB CDR3s were moderately but significantly shorter in every one of the four CD4+ subsets.

What was sequenced were expressed TCRB transcripts, since all of the isolated RNA had been reverse transcribed. Sequencing was performed with immunoSEQ multiplex PCR; in TCRdb, only in-frame clones are kept and a portion is missing. The data show 250,000 to 350,000 clones, with over 11% seen just once and under 0.02% held by the top ten. These receptors have no known antigen. The sequencing input was naive CD4+ T cells from blood. The receptors stem from a man aged 25-40 years with type 1 diabetes.

This clone appeared a few times. V is TRBV5-1 and J is TRBJ1-1; D is undetermined. Trimming stripped 5 bases from V and 6 bases from J, with 17 bases between. Germline V gene lookup returns CDR1 SGHRS and CDR2 YFSETQ. CDR3 size: 14 residues. The CDR3 DNA reads as TGCGCCAGCAGTCTCAGTCAGAACATCGCTGAAGCTTTCTTT. This gives the protein CASSLSQNIAEAFF.

The V gene is TRBV4-3, the J gene TRBJ2-1; 12 bases align to TRBD2. CDR3 length: 17 residues. Germline trimming cut 0 bases from V and 6 bases from J; bases unmatched to any gene: 6. The V gene's germline CDR1 is LGHNA and CDR2 YSLEER. Here the CDR3 reads CASSQEVTSGRSNEQFF. The CDR3 DNA follows: TGCGCCAGCAGCCAAGAGGTGACTAGCGGGAGATCCAATGAGCAGTTCTTC.

The chain is built from TRBV15 and TRBJ1-1; no definite D call. CDR3 size: 14 residues. Between the trimmed V and J ends, which lost 0 bases and 4 bases, there was a span of 9 bases. Germline V lookup: CDR1 LNHNV, CDR2 YYDKDF (reference sequence). In DNA form, the CDR3 reads TGTGCCACCAGCAGAGATTTGGGCGTCACTGAAGCTTTCTTT. Protein: CATSRDLGVTEAFF.

This clone was counted a few times. The CDR3 region is CAISERGLAGGPTATDTQYF. DNA for the CDR3: TGTGCCATCAGTGAGAGGGGACTAGCGGGAGGGCCCACAGCAACAGATACGCAGTATTTT. V and J are TRBV10-3 and TRBJ2-3, with 16 bases fitting TRBD2. The CDR3 sequence is 20 residues long. V shed 2 bases and J 3 bases; nucleotides not matched to a gene: 11. Germline V gene data show CDR1 as ENHRY and CDR2 as SYGVKD.

This clone was found a few times. The J gene is TRBJ1-2, the V gene TRBV4-1; no clear D gene. This CDR3 region has 16 residues. In germline, CDR1 is MGHRA, CDR2 YSYEKL. Trimming removed 2 bases from V and 4 bases from J, with 17 bases in between. The CDR3 DNA follows: TGCGCCAGCAGCCAACGTTGGGCCTCTGAGGGCTATGGCTACACCTTC. Protein sequence: CASSQRWASEGYGYTF.

This sequence joins TRBV18 and TRBJ2-2; 10 nucleotides match TRBD2. CDR1 and CDR2 from the germline V gene are KGHSH and LQKENI. V trimming: 3 bases; J trimming: 3 bases; junction bases outside the gene matches: 4. The CDR3 runs 16 residues. CDR3 coding DNA: TGTGCCAGCTCACCGGAACTAGCGGGATACACCGGGGAGCTGTTTTTT. Protein sequence: CASSPELAGYTGELFF.

The chain links TRBV2 to TRBJ2-1; TRBD2 is a possible D gene (5 bases). V was clipped by 7 bases and J by 0 bases, with 13 bases between them. The CDR3 spans 15 residues. Germline V CDR1 and CDR2: SNHLY, FYNNEI. CDR3 coding DNA: TGTGCCAGCATAGGCGGGTCGAGCTCCTACAATGAGCAGTTCTTC. This gives the protein CASIGGSSSYNEQFF.

In this sample, this clone turned up a few times. The chain recombines TRBV28 with TRBJ1-5, with 7 bases identical to TRBD1. The length of the CDR3 is 16 residues. V lost 5 bases to trimming and J lost 4 bases; unmatched junction nucleotides: 11. The germline V gene has CDR1 MDHEN and CDR2 SYDVKM. The DNA of the CDR3 is TGTGCCAGCAGTATCGCTAGCTGGACAGGAAATCAGCCCCAGCATTTT. Encoded protein: CASSIASWTGNQPQHF. The full variable domain, completed using reference TRBV28 and TRBJ1-5, is DVKVTQSSRYLVKRTGEKVFLECVQDMDHENMFWYRQDPGLGLRLIYFSYDVKMKEKGDIPEGYSVSREKKERFSLILESASTNQTSMYLCASSIASWTGNQPQHFGDGTRLSIL.